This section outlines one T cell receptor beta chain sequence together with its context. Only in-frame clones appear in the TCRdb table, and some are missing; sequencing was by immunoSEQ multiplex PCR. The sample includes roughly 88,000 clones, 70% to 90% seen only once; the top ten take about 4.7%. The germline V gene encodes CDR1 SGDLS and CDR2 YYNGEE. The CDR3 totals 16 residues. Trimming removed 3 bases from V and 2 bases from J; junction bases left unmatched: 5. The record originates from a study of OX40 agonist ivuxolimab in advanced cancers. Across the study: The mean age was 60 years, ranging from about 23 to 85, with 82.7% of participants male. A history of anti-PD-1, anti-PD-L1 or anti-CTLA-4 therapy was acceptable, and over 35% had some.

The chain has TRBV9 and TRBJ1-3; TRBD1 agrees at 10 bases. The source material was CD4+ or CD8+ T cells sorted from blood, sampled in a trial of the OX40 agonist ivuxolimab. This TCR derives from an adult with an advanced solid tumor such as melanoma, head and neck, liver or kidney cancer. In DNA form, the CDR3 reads TGTGCCAGCAGCGCCCCCGGGACAGGGGCTGGAAACACCATATATTTT. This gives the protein CASSAPGTGAGNTIYF.